The 14 T cell receptor beta chains given below trace back to one sample, sequenced in a study of T cells after yellow fever vaccination. TCRdb processed the 5' RACE reads anew with MiXCR; each CDR3 protein has one entry. Here the sample spans 300,000 to 350,000 distinct CDR3 sequences, roughly a tenth being singletons. The sequenced sample was CD4+ T cells sorted from PBMCs, obtained 45 days after the yellow fever booster vaccination. The origin of the receptors is a man aged 18 to 30 who received the YFV17D yellow fever vaccine.

This clonotype was counted a few times. The genes are TRBV12-5 and TRBJ2-7, with 10 nucleotides matching TRBD1. The ends lost 1 base at V and 6 bases at J; junction bases unmatched: 6. The CDR3 is 15 amino acids. Germline CDR1 LGHNT, CDR2 FRNRAP. In nucleotides, the CDR3 is TGTGCTAGTGGTTTGGAACCCGGGACAGGGGCCGAGCAGTACTTC. It encodes CASGLEPGTGAEQYF.

This clonotype has a count of ten or more. This chain links TRBV30 with TRBJ2-1; D is undetermined. Trimming took 1 base from V and 10 from J, leaving 8 bases between them. In germline, CDR1 is GTSNPN, CDR2 SVGIG (reference sequence). There are 11 residues in the CDR3. The CDR3 sequence: CAWSGRSEQFF. As DNA, the CDR3 is TGTGCCTGGAGTGGAAGGTCCGAGCAGTTCTTC.

Only a few counts were recorded for this clonotype. The rearrangement uses TRBV9 and TRBJ1-2; D not resolved. Germline V lookup: CDR1 SGDLS, CDR2 YYNGEE. Trimming removed 0 bases from V and 4 bases from J, with 10 bases in between. This CDR3 comprises 14 residues. The CDR3 nucleotides read TGTGCCAGCAGCGTAGAACCAGAGACCTATGGCTACACCTTC. Translating it yields CASSVEPETYGYTF.

The sample holds a few counts of this clonotype. The J gene is TRBJ2-1, the V gene TRBV11-2, with 12 bases matching TRBD2. Per germline, CDR1 SGHAT and CDR2 FQNNGV. With 4 bases clipped from V and 7 bases from J, the junction kept 11 bases outside the gene matches. This CDR3 is built from 17 residues. The CDR3 DNA is TGTGCCAGCAGCTACCTCATCCTAGCGGGGGGGACTAATGAGCAGTTCTTC. Amino acid sequence: CASSYLILAGGTNEQFF.

The J gene is TRBJ2-3, the V gene TRBV7-3; 7 nucleotides agree with TRBD2. Germline V CDR1 and CDR2: SGHTA, FQGTGA. V lost 5 bases to trimming and J lost 2 bases; unmatched junction nucleotides: 7. The CDR3 covers 15 residues. CDR3 sequence reads: CASSPMRGTTDTQYF. Written as DNA, the CDR3 is TGTGCCAGCAGCCCCATGCGGGGGACCACAGATACGCAGTATTTT.

This clonotype was detected only a few times. The gene calls are TRBV20-1 and TRBJ1-5; D is undetermined. This CDR3 has 13 amino acids. Germline V CDR1 and CDR2: DFQATT, SNEGSKA (reference sequence). Trimming shortened V by 4 bases and J by 4 bases, and 11 bases separated the two germline ends. This chain's CDR3 is CSANRGNNQPQHF. CDR3 in DNA: TGCAGTGCTAATCGGGGAAATAATCAGCCCCAGCATTTT.

The sample holds many counts of this clonotype. This rearrangement joins TRBV5-6 to TRBJ1-4, with D hard to call. Germline CDR1 and CDR2: SGHDT and YYEEEE. Trimming left V 0 bases short and J 2 bases short, with 8 bases between. The CDR3 covers 15 residues. CDR3 amino acids: CASSLVLGTNEKLFF. Written as DNA, the CDR3 is TGTGCCAGCAGCTTGGTACTCGGGACTAATGAAAAACTGTTTTTT.

This clonotype was counted ten times or more. The gene calls are TRBV10-3 and TRBJ2-5, with TRBD1 matching over 8 bases. The CDR3 length is 14 residues. Germline CDR1 is ENHRY and CDR2 is SYGVKD. Trimming at V came to 8 bases and at J to 4 bases, leaving 9 bases not matched to a gene. The CDR3 sequence is CAISAQGAGETQYF. In DNA form, the CDR3 reads TGTGCCATCTCTGCGCAGGGGGCAGGAGAGACCCAGTACTTC.

This clonotype was counted a few times. The chain employs TRBV18 and TRBJ2-7; TRBD1 aligns across 9 bases. With 5 bases clipped from V and 4 bases from J, the junction kept 9 bases outside the gene matches. The CDR3 runs 15 residues. CDR1 and CDR2 (germline): KGHSH, LQKENI. The CDR3 region has the DNA TGTGCCAGCTCAGATGGGACAGGGAAAGCATACGAGCAGTACTTC. It codes for CASSDGTGKAYEQYF.

The CDR3 bases are TGCAGTGCCCCCGGGGCGGATCAAGAGACCCAGTACTTC. Its protein product is CSAPGADQETQYF. The V gene is TRBV20-1, the J gene TRBJ2-5; D might be TRBD1 or TRBD2, each matching 5 bases. This CDR3 comprises 13 residues. The V gene lost 6 bases and the J gene lost 2 bases, with 13 bases spanning the gap. Per germline, CDR1 DFQATT and CDR2 SNEGSKA (reference sequence).

This chain connects TRBV7-9 to TRBJ1-4; D is unclear. Per germline, CDR1 SEHNR and CDR2 FQNEAQ (reference sequence). CDR3 length: 12 amino acids. Trimming shortened V by 6 bases and J by 14 bases, and 16 bases separated the two germline ends. DNA for the CDR3: TGTGCCAGCAGTATTGCTGGGGAAAGGCTGTTTTTT. It yields the protein CASSIAGERLFF.

In DNA, the CDR3 is TGTGCCAGCAGTTACCAGGCCTTCCAAGAGACCCAGTACTTC. It translates to CASSYQAFQETQYF. The rearrangement links TRBV6-5 to TRBJ2-5; D gene unclear. Trimming removed 2 bases from V and 1 base from J, with 8 bases in between. The length of the CDR3 is 14 residues. Germline values: CDR1 MNHEY, CDR2 SVGAGI.

This chain connects TRBV12-3 or TRBV12-4 to TRBJ2-1; 8 bases are a match to TRBD2. With 8 bases clipped from V and 8 bases from J, the junction kept 14 bases outside the gene matches. The CDR3 covers 15 residues. The DNA for the CDR3 is TGTGCCAGCCAGGGGCGGGGGGCCCCAGGGGATGAGCAGTTCTTC. This encodes CASQGRGAPGDEQFF.

The V call is TRBV9, the J call TRBJ2-3; maybe TRBD2 (5 bases). This CDR3 has 14 residues. Trimming left V 0 bases short and J 5 bases short, with 10 bases between. Germline assignment: CDR1 SGDLS and CDR2 YYNGEE. CDR3 sequence reads: CASSVGPREDTQYF. The CDR3 coding sequence is TGTGCCAGCAGCGTAGGCCCCCGGGAAGATACGCAGTATTTT.